These 2 T cell receptor beta chains share one sample of origin, sequenced in a study of blood T cells in healthy people across ages (dated by TCRdb to 2014 to 2015). Receptors were amplified or captured by 5' RACE. TCRdb records Illumina HiSeq 2500 as the sequencer. A second PCR of about 6 to 11 cycles was performed with a sample-barcoded 5' primer and a J-beta primer mix. TCRdb itself trimmed the public reads at Q25 with fastp, ran MiXCR and retained productive beta chains. Every distinct CDR3 protein forms one entry, paired with its most common genes and DNA. The sample data list hundreds of thousands of distinct CDR3 sequences, and about 53% of these were observed just once. The ten top clones hold around 37% of the sample. Material: blood. The origin of the receptors is a man aged 60 to 75 in good health.

The rearrangement joins TRBV20-1 to TRBJ2-7; possible D gene TRBD2, 6 bases. The CDR3 loop spans 14 amino acids. Trimming stripped 4 bases from V and 6 bases from J, with 19 bases between. Germline V gene lookup returns CDR1 DFQATT and CDR2 SNEGSKA (reference sequence). CDR3 in amino acids: CSATRDLGYSEQYF. The CDR3 nucleotides are TGCAGTGCTACCAGGGACTTGGGGTATTCCGAGCAGTACTTC.

The chain combines TRBV29-1 with TRBJ2-1; TRBD2 matches 15 bases. The CDR3 is 15 amino acids. V lost 6 bases to trimming and J lost 2 bases; unmatched junction nucleotides: 2. CDR1 is SQVTM and CDR2 is ANQGSEA in the germline V gene. CDR3 region: CSVGTSGGPYNEQFF. CDR3 DNA sequence: TGCAGCGTGGGGACTAGCGGGGGGCCCTACAATGAGCAGTTCTTC.